Reported below is one TCR beta chain. The antigen remains undetermined. The ends were cut back, 3 bases at V and 6 bases at J, with 12 bases in the middle. This CDR3 spans 13 amino acids. Germline V gives CDR1 SNHLY, CDR2 FYNNEI. This specimen comes from a study of long-term antiretroviral therapy in people with HIV. Samples were assayed with immunoSEQ v3.0 at survey level. TCRdb's copy holds only in-frame clones and misses some; the assay was immunoSEQ multiplex PCR. The sample holds over 9,500 clones; 70% to 80% are singletons and the top ten take roughly 21%. Study results and caveats: In samples taken after ART, diversity increased but remained below transplant donor control levels. Versus controls, repertoires in people with HIV had narrower CDR3 length ranges.

Each contributor possessed a minimum of one pre-ART and a minimum of two post-ART PBMC samples. Treated in the United States were all of the participants with HIV. The clonotype was recovered from a man aged 40-49 years with HIV. This specimen was unsorted PBMCs, taken 1.8 years before starting antiretroviral therapy. This rearrangement joins TRBV2 to TRBJ2-7; D call uncertain. The CDR3 sequence is CASSDDTPREQYF. The CDR3 nucleotides are TGTGCCAGCAGTGATGACACCCCGCGCGAGCAGTACTTC.